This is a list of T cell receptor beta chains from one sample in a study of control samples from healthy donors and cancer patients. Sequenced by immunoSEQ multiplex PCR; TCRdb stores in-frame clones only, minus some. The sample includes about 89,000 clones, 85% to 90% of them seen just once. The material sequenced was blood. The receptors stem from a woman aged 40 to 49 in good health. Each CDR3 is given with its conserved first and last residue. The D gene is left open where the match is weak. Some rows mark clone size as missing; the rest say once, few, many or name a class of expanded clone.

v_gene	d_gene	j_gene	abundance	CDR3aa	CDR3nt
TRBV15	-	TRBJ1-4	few	CATSRDRANEKLFF	TGTGCCACCAGCAGAGACAGGGCTAATGAAAAACTGTTTTTT
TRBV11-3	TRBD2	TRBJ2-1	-	CASSLDLTSGPNEQFF	TGTGCCAGCAGCTTAGACCTGACTAGCGGCCCCAATGAGCAGTTCTTC
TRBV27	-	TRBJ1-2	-	CASSLRGGYGYTF	TGTGCCAGCAGTTTAAGGGGGGGTTATGGCTACACCTTC
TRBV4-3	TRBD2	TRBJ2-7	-	CASSQVLAGRSYEQYF	TGCGCCAGCAGCCAAGTTTTAGCGGGAAGGTCCTACGAGCAGTACTTC
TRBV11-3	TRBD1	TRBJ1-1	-	CASSSPGQGEAFF	TGTGCCAGCAGCTCTCCGGGACAGGGAGAAGCTTTCTTT
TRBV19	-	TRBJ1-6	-	CASSIGADSPLHF	TGTGCCAGTAGTATTGGAGCCGATTCACCCCTCCACTTT
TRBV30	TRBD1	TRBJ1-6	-	CAWSPGQSSYNSPLHF	TGTGCCTGGTCCCCGGGACAGAGCTCCTATAATTCACCCCTCCACTTT
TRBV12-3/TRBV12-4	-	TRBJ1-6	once	CASSLRTESPLHF	TGTGCCAGCAGTCTCCGGACAGAGTCACCCCTCCACTTT
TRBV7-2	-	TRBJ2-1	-	CASSPKGGGSNEQFF	TGTGCCAGCAGCCCTAAGGGGGGGGGTTCGAATGAGCAGTTCTTC
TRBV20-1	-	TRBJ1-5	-	CSASFVVGASFANQPQHF	TGCAGTGCTAGTTTTGTCGTAGGGGCGAGTTTTGCCAATCAGCCCCAGCATTTT
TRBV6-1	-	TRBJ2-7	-	CASSEATGRTYEQYF	TGTGCCAGCAGTGAAGCGACAGGGAGGACTTACGAGCAGTACTTC
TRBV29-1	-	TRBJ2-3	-	CSVDGRGRTDTQYF	TGCAGCGTTGACGGCAGGGGCCGCACAGATACGCAGTATTTT
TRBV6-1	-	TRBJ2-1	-	CASSEFRGSSYNEQFF	TGTGCCAGCAGTGAATTTCGAGGGTCGAGCTACAATGAGCAGTTCTTC
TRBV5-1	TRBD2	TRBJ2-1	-	CASSTVTSGGYNEQFF	TGCGCCAGCAGCACGGTGACTAGCGGGGGATACAATGAGCAGTTCTTC
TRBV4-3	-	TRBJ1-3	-	CASSQDYGRSPNTIYF	TGCGCCAGCAGCCAAGATTATGGGCGGTCCCCGAACACCATATATTTT
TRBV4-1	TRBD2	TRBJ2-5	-	CASSQIAGGQETQYF	TGCGCCAGCAGCCAAATAGCGGGGGGGCAAGAGACCCAGTACTTC
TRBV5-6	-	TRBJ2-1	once	CASSPSRGARVSNEQFF	TGTGCCAGCAGCCCGAGTCGGGGGGCGCGGGTCAGCAATGAGCAGTTCTTC
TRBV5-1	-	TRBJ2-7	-	CASSLLGVGNSYEQYF	TGCGCCAGCAGCTTGCTTGGGGTCGGCAACTCCTACGAGCAGTACTTC
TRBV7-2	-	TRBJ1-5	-	CASSIWTDHQPQHF	TGTGCCAGCAGCATATGGACAGATCATCAGCCCCAGCATTTT
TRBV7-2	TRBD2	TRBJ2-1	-	CASRVERGGREQFF	TGTGCCAGCAGGGTTGAGCGGGGGGGTCGAGAGCAGTTCTTC
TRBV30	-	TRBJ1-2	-	CAWSEKGDPNYGYTF	TGTGCCTGGAGTGAGAAGGGCGATCCTAACTATGGCTACACCTTC
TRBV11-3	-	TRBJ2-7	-	CASSLGVLEQYF	TGTGCCAGCAGCCTAGGGGTTCTGGAGCAGTACTTC
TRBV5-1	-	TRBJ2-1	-	CASSPEAGWTNEQFF	TGCGCCAGCAGCCCCGAAGCGGGTTGGACCAATGAGCAGTTCTTC
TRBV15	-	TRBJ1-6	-	CATSRPEFPPLHF	TGTGCCACCAGCAGACCCGAGTTCCCGCCCCTCCACTTT
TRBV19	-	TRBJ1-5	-	CASSIQGKQPQHF	TGTGCCAGTAGTATACAGGGGAAGCAGCCCCAGCATTTT
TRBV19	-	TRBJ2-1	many	CASSPLYEQFF	TGTGCCAGTAGCCCGCTGTATGAGCAGTTCTTC
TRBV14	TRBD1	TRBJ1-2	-	CASSRAKMGQGDGYTF	TGTGCCAGCAGCCGGGCAAAGATGGGACAGGGGGATGGCTACACCTTC
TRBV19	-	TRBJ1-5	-	CATSGRGNRLFGQPQHF	TGTGCCACTTCGGGGCGAGGGAACCGGTTGTTTGGACAGCCCCAGCATTTT
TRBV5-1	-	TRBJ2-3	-	CASSRDGFSTDTQYF	TGCGCCAGCAGCCGTGACGGATTTAGCACAGATACGCAGTATTTT
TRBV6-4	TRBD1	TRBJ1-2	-	CASSDGQVGGYGYTF	TGTGCCAGCAGTGACGGACAGGTTGGGGGATATGGCTACACCTTC
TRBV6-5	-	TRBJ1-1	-	CASIEDPGSTEAFF	TGTGCCAGCATCGAGGACCCGGGTAGCACTGAAGCTTTCTTT
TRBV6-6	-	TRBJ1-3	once	CASRHLSGNTIYF	TGTGCCAGCAGGCACCTCTCTGGAAACACCATATATTTT
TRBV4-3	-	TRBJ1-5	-	CASSQEWGRSNQPQHF	TGCGCCAGCAGCCAAGAGTGGGGGCGAAGCAATCAGCCCCAGCATTTT
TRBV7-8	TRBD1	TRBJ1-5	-	CASSEWTGEPQHF	TGTGCCAGCAGCGAGTGGACAGGTGAGCCCCAGCATTTT
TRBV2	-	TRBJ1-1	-	CASLIDTEAFF	TGTGCCAGCCTTATTGACACTGAAGCTTTCTTT